This T cell receptor (beta chain) emerged from a study of regulatory and conventional T cells in RAG deficiency. Study-wide results and caveats: Shannon entropy fell and Simpson indices rose in RAG-deficient patients. Other subsets showed about 10-fold reductions, but Treg unique TCR beta sequences fell 95 to 100-fold in these patients. Shorter CDR3s in all patient subsets; >85% Treg-Tconv overlap in Omenn.

In regard to this clone: Antigen unknown.

Profiled with immunoSEQ multiplex PCR; TCRdb holds only in-frame clones, not every one. This sample has about 8,000 clones, with about 93% found just once. Regulatory T cells were sorted from blood as CD4+ CD25-high CD127-low cells. V shed 6 bases and J shed 2 bases, with 13 bases lying between them. There are 14 residues in the CDR3. Germline V gene data show CDR1 as LNHDA and CDR2 as SQIVND (reference sequence). These data also formed part of another study, on regulatory T cells. That work contributes: Primers: 52 TRBV forward and 13 TRBJ reverse.

This sequence was found in a human donor in good health. Material: CD127- CD25+ CD4+ Tregs sorted from blood. The rearrangement links TRBV19 to TRBJ1-2, with D tentatively TRBD1 (6 bases). The CDR3 DNA reads TGTGCCAGTAGCCGAACAGGGTCGAACTATGGCTACACCTTC. Its protein is CASSRTGSNYGYTF.